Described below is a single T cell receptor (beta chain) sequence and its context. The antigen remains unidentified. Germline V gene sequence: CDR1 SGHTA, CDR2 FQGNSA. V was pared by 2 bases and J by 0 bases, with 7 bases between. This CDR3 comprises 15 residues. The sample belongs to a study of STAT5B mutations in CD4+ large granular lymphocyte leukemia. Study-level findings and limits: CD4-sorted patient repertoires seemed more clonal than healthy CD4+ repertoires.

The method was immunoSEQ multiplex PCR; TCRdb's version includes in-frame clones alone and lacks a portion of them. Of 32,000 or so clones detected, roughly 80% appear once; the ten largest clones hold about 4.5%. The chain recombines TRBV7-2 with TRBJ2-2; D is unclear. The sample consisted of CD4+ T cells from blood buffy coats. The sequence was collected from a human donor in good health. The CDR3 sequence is CASSLRRTNTGELFF. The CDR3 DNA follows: TGTGCCAGCAGCTTACGACGGACGAACACCGGGGAGCTGTTTTTT.